This entry describes one T cell receptor (beta chain). As yet, its antigen is unknown. These data belong to a study of shared clonotypes between healthy human individuals. The study, taken as a whole, reports: As a rule, naive subsets had a larger estimated richness than memory subsets.

V was trimmed by 1 base and J by 0 bases, leaving 10 bases between them. Germline V lookup: CDR1 SGHTA, CDR2 FQGNSA. This CDR3 spans 16 amino acids. Researchers ran the assay at a deep level. The repertoire was sequenced with immunoSEQ multiplex PCR; TCRdb's copy has only in-frame clones and lacks some. The repertoire consists of 2 million to 2.5 million clones, with under 97% occurring once and the leading ten covering around 0.13%. V is TRBV7-2 and J is TRBJ1-3; D gene ambiguous. The sample was naive CD4+ T cells sorted from blood. Subset noted: CD45RA+ positively selected. This clonotype originated in a man younger than 30 in good health. The DNA of the CDR3 is TGTGCCAGCAGCTTAGTGCACTTAAACTCTGGAAACACCATATATTTT. Amino acid sequence: CASSLVHLNSGNTIYF.